What follows is one T cell receptor beta chain and its context. This sample is drawn from a study of technical replicates of blood from several donors. Sequencing used immunoSEQ multiplex PCR; TCRdb keeps in-frame clones, though not all of them. Counted here are more than 65,000 clones, 75% to 85% occurring once; the ten biggest clones make up approximately 3.5%. This CDR3 is built from 13 residues. Trimming left V 7 bases short and J 4 bases short, with 8 bases between. Germline CDR1 LNHDA, CDR2 SQIVND (reference sequence). Sequenced material: PBMCs. The chain is built from TRBV19 and TRBJ2-6; no definite D call. The receptor's source is a human donor in good health. Some clones in this sample may be carry-over from other donors' samples. The CDR3 sequence is CASNRLGANVLTF. The CDR3 nucleotides are TGTGCCAGTAATCGTTTGGGGGCCAACGTCCTGACTTTC.